The clone carrying this T cell receptor beta chain was counted only a few times. Its specificity is unknown. CDR3 length: 18 residues. This record belongs to a study of blood T cells in healthy people across ages. Sample-barcoded 5' priming and a J-beta primer mix drove a second PCR of about 6 to 12 cycles. With 12 random nucleotides, a template-switch adaptor tagged each individual cDNA molecule. TCRdb re-called the 5' RACE reads with MiXCR, one entry per CDR3 protein. The profile covers some 1.5 million distinct CDR3 sequences, with 28% appearing a single time and 7.7% taken by the ten largest. Study-level results: Whereas aged donors had fewer naive CD4+ cells, long-lived donors had more of them and higher diversity.

For every donor, a draw yielded ten milliliters of peripheral blood. The source material was blood. The clonotype was recovered from a woman in her 30s in good health. This chain links TRBV21-1 with TRBJ1-5; the D segment call TRBD1 is taken from the table without a DNA check. TRBV21-1 is reported as a pseudogene. CDR3 in amino acids: CASSSEYHWGAYHQPQHF. DNA of the CDR3: TGTGCCAGCAGCAGCGAATACCACTGGGGGGCCTATCATCAGCCCCAGCATTTT.